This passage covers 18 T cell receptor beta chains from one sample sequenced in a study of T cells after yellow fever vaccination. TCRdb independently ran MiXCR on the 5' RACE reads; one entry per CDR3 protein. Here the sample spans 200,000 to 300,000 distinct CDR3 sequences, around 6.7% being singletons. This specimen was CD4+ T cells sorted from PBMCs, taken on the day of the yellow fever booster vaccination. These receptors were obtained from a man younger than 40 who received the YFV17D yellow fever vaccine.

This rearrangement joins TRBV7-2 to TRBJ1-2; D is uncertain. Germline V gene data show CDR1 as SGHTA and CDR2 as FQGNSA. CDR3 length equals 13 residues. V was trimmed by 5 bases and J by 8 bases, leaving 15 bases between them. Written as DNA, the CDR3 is TGTGCCAGCAGCCCCACGGTCCTCCCCGGCTACACCTTC. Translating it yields CASSPTVLPGYTF.

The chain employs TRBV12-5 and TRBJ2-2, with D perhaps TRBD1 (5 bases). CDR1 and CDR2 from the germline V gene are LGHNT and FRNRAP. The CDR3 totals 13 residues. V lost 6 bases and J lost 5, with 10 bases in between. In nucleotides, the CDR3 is TGTGCTAGTGGCCTTAGGGGTACCGGGGAGCTGTTTTTT. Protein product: CASGLRGTGELFF.

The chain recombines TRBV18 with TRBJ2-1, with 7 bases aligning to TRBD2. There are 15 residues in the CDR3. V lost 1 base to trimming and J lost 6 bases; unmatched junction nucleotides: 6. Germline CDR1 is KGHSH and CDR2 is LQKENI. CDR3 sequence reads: CASSPLAGAPNEQFF. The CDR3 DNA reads TGTGCCAGCTCACCACTTGCGGGAGCCCCCAATGAGCAGTTCTTC.

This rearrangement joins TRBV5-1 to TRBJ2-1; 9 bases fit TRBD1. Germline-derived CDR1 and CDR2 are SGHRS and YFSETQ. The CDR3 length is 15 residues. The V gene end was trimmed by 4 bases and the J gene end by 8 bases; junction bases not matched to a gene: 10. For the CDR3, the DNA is TGCGCCAGCAGCAACCGGGACAGGGAGGTGGATGAGCAGTTCTTC. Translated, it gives CASSNRDREVDEQFF.

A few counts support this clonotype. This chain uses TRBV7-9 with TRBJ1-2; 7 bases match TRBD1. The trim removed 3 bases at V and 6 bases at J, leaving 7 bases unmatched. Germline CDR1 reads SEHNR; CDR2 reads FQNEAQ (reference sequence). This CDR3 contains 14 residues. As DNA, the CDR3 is TGTGCCAGCAGCTTTGGACAGGCTCACGATGGCTACACCTTC. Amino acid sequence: CASSFGQAHDGYTF.

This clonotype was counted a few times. The CDR3 is CASSSQGARGWETQYF. In nucleotides, the CDR3 is TGTGCCAGCAGCTCGCAGGGGGCGCGGGGCTGGGAGACCCAGTACTTC. The chain couples TRBV5-4 to TRBJ2-5; 8 bases map to TRBD1. The CDR3 has 16 amino acids. The V and J ends lost 3 bases and 5 bases, in that order; junction bases with no gene match: 12. Germline V CDR1 and CDR2: SGHNT, YYREEE (reference sequence).

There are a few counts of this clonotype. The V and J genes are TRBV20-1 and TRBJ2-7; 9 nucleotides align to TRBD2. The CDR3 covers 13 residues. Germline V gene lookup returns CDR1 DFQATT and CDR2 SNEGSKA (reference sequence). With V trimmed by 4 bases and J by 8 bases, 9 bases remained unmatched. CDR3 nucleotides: TGCAGTGCTACCGGGACTAGCTATCGGAAGCAGTACTTC. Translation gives CSATGTSYRKQYF.

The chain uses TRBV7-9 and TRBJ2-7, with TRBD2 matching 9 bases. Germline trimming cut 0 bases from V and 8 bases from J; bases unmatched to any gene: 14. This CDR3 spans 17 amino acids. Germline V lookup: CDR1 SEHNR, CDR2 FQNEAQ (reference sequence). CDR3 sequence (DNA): TGTGCCAGCAGCTTAGCTAGCGGGAGATTTATACCTACGAAGCAGTACTTC. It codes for CASSLASGRFIPTKQYF.

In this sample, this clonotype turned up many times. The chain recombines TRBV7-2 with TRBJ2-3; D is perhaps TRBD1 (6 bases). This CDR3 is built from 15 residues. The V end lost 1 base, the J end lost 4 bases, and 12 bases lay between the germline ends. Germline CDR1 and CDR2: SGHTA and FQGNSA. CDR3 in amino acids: CASSLGGQGSDTQYF. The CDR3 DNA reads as TGTGCCAGCAGCTTAGGGGGGCAGGGTTCAGATACGCAGTATTTT.

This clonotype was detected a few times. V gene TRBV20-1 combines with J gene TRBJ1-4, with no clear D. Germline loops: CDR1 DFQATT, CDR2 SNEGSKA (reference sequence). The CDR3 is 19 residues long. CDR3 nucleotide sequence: TGCAGCCCCTCGGGCGTGGGGTCTCAGCGGGCCCCAGACGATGAAAAACTGTTTTTT. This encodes CSPSGVGSQRAPDDEKLFF.

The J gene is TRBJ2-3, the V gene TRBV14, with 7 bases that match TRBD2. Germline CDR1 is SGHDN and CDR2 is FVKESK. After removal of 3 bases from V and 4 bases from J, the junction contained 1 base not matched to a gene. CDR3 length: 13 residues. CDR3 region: CASSQGLPDTQYF. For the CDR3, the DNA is TGTGCCAGCAGCCAGGGACTACCAGATACGCAGTATTTT.

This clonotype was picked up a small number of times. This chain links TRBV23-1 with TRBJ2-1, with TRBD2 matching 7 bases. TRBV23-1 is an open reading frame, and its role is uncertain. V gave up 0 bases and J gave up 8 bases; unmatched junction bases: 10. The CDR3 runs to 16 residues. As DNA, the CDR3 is TGCGCCAGCAGTCAATCCTCCGCGGGAGACGCATATGAGCAGTTCTTC. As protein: CASSQSSAGDAYEQFF.

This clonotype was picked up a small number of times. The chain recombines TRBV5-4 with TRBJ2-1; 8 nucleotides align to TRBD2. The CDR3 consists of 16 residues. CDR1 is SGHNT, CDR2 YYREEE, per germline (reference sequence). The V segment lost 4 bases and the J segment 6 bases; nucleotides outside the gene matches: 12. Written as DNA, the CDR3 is TGTGCCAGCAGCCTACAAGGAGCGGGAGTGCCCAATGAGCAGTTCTTC. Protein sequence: CASSLQGAGVPNEQFF.

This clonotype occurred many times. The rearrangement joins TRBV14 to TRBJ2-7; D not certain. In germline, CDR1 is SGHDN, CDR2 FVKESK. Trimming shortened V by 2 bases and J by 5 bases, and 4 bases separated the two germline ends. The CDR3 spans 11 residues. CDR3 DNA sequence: TGTGCCAGCAGCCAACTAAACGAGCAGTACTTC. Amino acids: CASSQLNEQYF.

For the CDR3, the DNA is TGTGCCAGCAGTTCACAACTAGCGGGAGAAACCCAGTACTTC. It codes for CASSSQLAGETQYF. The rearrangement joins TRBV27 to TRBJ2-5; 11 bases are shared with TRBD2. CDR1 is MNHEY and CDR2 is SMNVEV in the germline V gene (reference sequence). CDR3 size: 14 residues. Unmatched junction bases numbered 6, after V lost 4 bases and J lost 8 bases.

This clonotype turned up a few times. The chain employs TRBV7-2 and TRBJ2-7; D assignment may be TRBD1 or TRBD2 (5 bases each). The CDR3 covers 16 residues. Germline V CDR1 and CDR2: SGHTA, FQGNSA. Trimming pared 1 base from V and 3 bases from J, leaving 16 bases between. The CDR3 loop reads CASSLGPGRKIYEQYF. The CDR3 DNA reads TGTGCCAGCAGCTTAGGACCGGGACGGAAAATCTACGAGCAGTACTTC.

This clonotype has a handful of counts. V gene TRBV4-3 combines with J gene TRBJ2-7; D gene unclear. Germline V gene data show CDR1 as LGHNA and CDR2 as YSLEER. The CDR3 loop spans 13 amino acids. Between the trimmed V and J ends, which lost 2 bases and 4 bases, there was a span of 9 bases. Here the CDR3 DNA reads TGCGCCAGCAGCCAAAGATATGGTTACGAGCAGTACTTC. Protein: CASSQRYGYEQYF.

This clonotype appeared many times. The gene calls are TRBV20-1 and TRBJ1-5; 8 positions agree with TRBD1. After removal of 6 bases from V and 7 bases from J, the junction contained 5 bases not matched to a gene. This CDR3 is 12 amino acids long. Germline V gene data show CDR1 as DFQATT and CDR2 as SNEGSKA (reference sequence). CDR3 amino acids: CSAKTGDQPQHF. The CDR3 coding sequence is TGCAGTGCAAAGACAGGGGACCAGCCCCAGCATTTT.